This T cell receptor beta chain is drawn from a study of T-cell memory formation after mild COVID-19. Across the study: TCR clustering was largely donor specific. Study outcomes and limitations: Clones which contracted sat mainly in CM and EM if CD4+, and in EMRA if CD8+. Proof of SARS-CoV-2 specificity was absent for the second-wave clones that crested on day 37. Clones that shrank (day 15 to 85) were balanced CD4/CD8, whereas later expanders leaned CD4+.

V lost 4 bases, J lost 4 bases, and 18 bases lay in between. Germline V gene sequence: CDR1 SGHRS, CDR2 YFSETQ. This CDR3 has 16 residues. TCRdb called the 5' RACE reads again in MiXCR, with one record for every CDR3 protein. This table holds about 200,000 distinct CDR3 sequences, 9% to 10% found once. This clonotype was seen a few times. The antigen is undetermined. The chain combines TRBV5-1 with TRBJ1-3, with no clear D. Sequenced input: PBMCs or a T cell subset sorted from them (not recorded which). This clonotype originated in a man between 18 and 29 years old who had mild COVID-19 (a few samples of this study predate the infection). Cell type and time point are not known. The CDR3 loop is CASSPGGFEIGNTIYF. In DNA, the CDR3 is TGCGCCAGCAGCCCCGGCGGTTTTGAAATCGGAAACACCATATATTTT.